This TCR beta chain comes out of a study of blood T cells in healthy people across ages. Study summary: Per every two T cells, about one barcoded beta molecule was captured by template switching.

Trimming stripped 6 bases from V and 0 bases from J, with 8 bases between. This CDR3 has 13 residues. Points from the study as a whole: The long-lived group displayed more naive CD4+ cells, plus higher diversity, than the aged donors did.

It was with a sample-barcoded 5' primer and a J-beta primer mix that a second PCR of roughly 7 to 12 cycles was run. TCRdb processed the 5' RACE reads anew with MiXCR; each CDR3 protein has one entry. The table lists around 990,000 distinct CDR3 sequences, approximately 38% of them singletons. Remarks on this clonotype: Its antigen is not identified.

The sample consisted of blood. The receptor's source is a man between 18 and 29 years old in good health. The chain joins TRBV12-3 or TRBV12-4 to TRBJ1-2; D not certain. CDR3 amino acids: CASSGEANYGYTF. As DNA, the CDR3 is TGTGCCAGCAGCGGGGAAGCTAACTATGGCTACACCTTC.